These 2 T cell receptor beta chains share one sample of origin, sequenced in a study of T cell responses to AZD1222 COVID-19 vaccine. Here immunoSEQ multiplex PCR was the method, and the copy in TCRdb shows in-frame clones only, minus some. Seen here are around 100,000 clones, nearly 95% observed once, and the top ten hold about 1.5%. This material consisted of peripheral blood, taken on day 0 of AZD1222 vaccination. All receptors derive from an adult in good health.

CDR3 sequence reads: CASSPRDRGLQPQHF. The CDR3 region has the DNA TGTGCCAGCAGTCCCCGGGACAGGGGGCTTCAGCCCCAGCATTTT. The chain has TRBV28 and TRBJ1-5, with TRBD1 matching over 12 bases. Looked up from germline, CDR1 is MDHEN and CDR2 is SYDVKM. The junction had 5 bases not matched to a gene; V was cut back by 5 bases and J by 6 bases. The CDR3 length is 15 residues.

This clone has only one observation. The gene calls are TRBV25-1 and TRBJ2-5; D might be TRBD1 (6 bases). Germline V gene lookup returns CDR1 MGHDK and CDR2 SYGVNS. This CDR3 is built from 14 residues. V lost 8 bases, J lost 1 base, and 14 bases lay in between. The DNA of the CDR3 is TGTGCCAGCCGGTTTACAGGGACCCAAGAGACCCAGTACTTC. This codes for CASRFTGTQETQYF.